The 29 T cell receptor beta chains reported below all come from one sample, sequenced in a study of cytomegalovirus exposure and HLA in healthy donors (dated by TCRdb to between 2016 and 2019). The library was built by means of the immunoSEQ multiplex PCR assay. For the multiplex PCR, a mixture combining 60 forward primers for TCR Vbeta segments and 13 reverse primers for TCR Jbeta segments was used. This is the immuneACCESS table as TCRdb keeps it, with only in-frame sequences that have V and J called. A part of the clones is gone; compared with another copy, unresolved V genes explain less than half, and the rest is unexplained. This sample is represented by 95,000 to 100,000 clones; roughly 70% of them were singletons. 10% of the sample lies in the top ten. Source material: PBMCs. The receptors originated from a man aged 45 to 65 in good health and CMV-seronegative.

The chain is built from TRBV7-3 and TRBJ2-2, with a weak D call TRBD2 (5 bases). CDR1 and CDR2 (germline): SGHTA, FQGTGA. The V and J ends lost 5 bases and 8 bases respectively, with 15 bases between them. This CDR3 is 14 amino acids long. Here the CDR3 reads CASSVSPSGGELFF. The CDR3 DNA reads as TGTGCCAGCAGCGTAAGCCCTTCGGGGGGGGAGCTGTTTTTT. The variable domain in full, with the rest retrieved from reference TRBV7-3 and TRBJ2-2, is GAGVSQTPSNKVTEKGKYVELRCDPISGHTALYWYRQSLGQGPEFLIYFQGTGAADDSGLPNDRFFAVRPEGSVSTLKIQRTERGDSAVYLCASSVSPSGGELFFGEGSRLTVL.

The rearrangement joins TRBV18 to TRBJ2-7; tentative D call: TRBD2 (5 bases). V dropped 1 base and J dropped 0 bases, with 7 bases sitting between them. This CDR3 comprises 14 residues. Germline CDR1 KGHSH, CDR2 LQKENI. CDR3 sequence reads: CASSPRETSYEQYF. DNA of the CDR3: TGTGCCAGCTCACCACGGGAGACCTCCTACGAGCAGTACTTC.

A word on this clone: Mismatch with germline at one junction end may stem from a read error. Different DNA sequences within this sample yield the same CDR3. Written as DNA, the CDR3 is TGCGCCTGGATTCGTCGGGACAGGGATAATTCACCCCTCCACTTT. It encodes CAWIRRDRDNSPLHF. This chain links TRBV30 with TRBJ1-6; 9 nucleotides line up with TRBD1. Per germline, CDR1 GTSNPN and CDR2 SVGIG (reference sequence). This CDR3 comprises 15 residues. The full variable domain, its missing parts supplied by reference TRBV30 and TRBJ1-6, is SQTIHQWPATLVQPVGSPLSLECTVEGTSNPNLYWYRQAAGRGLQLLFYSVGIGQISSEVPQNLSASRPQDRQFILSSKKLLLSDSGFYLCAWIRRDRDNSPLHFGNGTRLTVT.

This chain uses TRBV2 with TRBJ2-5; 9 bases are shared with TRBD2. In germline, CDR1 is SNHLY, CDR2 FYNNEI. There are 17 residues in the CDR3. Trimming took 7 bases from V and 4 from J; bases not matched to a gene: 16. The CDR3 DNA is TGTGCCAGCAACGAAGGGGGCGGGGGGGCCGAAAGAGAGACCCAGTACTTC. Translation gives CASNEGGGGAERETQYF.

The chain carries TRBV7-2 and TRBJ2-7; a possible D gene is TRBD2 (5 bases). Looked up from germline, CDR1 is SGHTA and CDR2 is FQGNSA. The CDR3 has 16 amino acids. V shed 1 base and J shed 6 bases, with 19 bases lying between them. CDR3 in DNA: TGTGCCAGCAGCTTAGTGCCTCAGGTTTCTGGAGGCGAGCAGTACTTC. As protein: CASSLVPQVSGGEQYF.

This clone was detected only once. This sequence joins TRBV4-3 and TRBJ2-5, with 7 nucleotides matching TRBD2. Germline-derived CDR1 and CDR2 are LGHNA and YSLEER. This CDR3 comprises 14 residues. Trimming took 4 bases from V and 7 from J; bases not matched to a gene: 9. CDR3: CASSRGREGGTQYF. CDR3 bases: TGCGCCAGCAGCCGCGGCAGGGAGGGTGGGACCCAGTACTTC.

This rearrangement joins TRBV7-3 to TRBJ2-2; no clear D gene. V lost 2 bases, J lost 4 bases, and 5 bases lay in between. The CDR3 runs to 13 residues. Per germline, CDR1 SGHTA and CDR2 FQGTGA. CDR3 sequence reads: CASSLSGTGELFF. The CDR3 DNA reads as TGTGCCAGCAGCTTATCGGGCACCGGGGAGCTGTTTTTT.

The DNA of the CDR3 is TGTGCCTGGAGTGTACAAGGGGAGGGGGGACAGCCCCAGCATTTT. It translates to CAWSVQGEGGQPQHF. The V gene is TRBV30, the J gene TRBJ1-5; D may be TRBD1 (6 bases). CDR3 size: 15 residues. Trimming pared 0 bases from V and 7 bases from J, leaving 16 bases between. CDR1 and CDR2 from the germline V gene are GTSNPN and SVGIG (reference sequence).

V gene TRBV2 combines with J gene TRBJ2-4; TRBD2 matches 12 bases. Germline trimming cut 1 base from V and 0 bases from J; bases unmatched to any gene: 4. The CDR3 is 18 residues long. Germline CDR1 is SNHLY and CDR2 is FYNNEI. CDR3 in amino acids: CASSEGLAGGIAKNIQYF. The CDR3 nucleotides are TGTGCCAGCAGTGAAGGGCTAGCGGGGGGGATAGCCAAAAACATTCAGTACTTC.

The chain joins TRBV4-2 to TRBJ1-4; 7 nucleotides line up with TRBD1. The germline gives CDR1 LGHNA, CDR2 YNFKEQ. Losses at the gene ends were 4 bases for V and 5 bases for J; bases not matched to a gene: 7. The CDR3 is 15 amino acids. The CDR3 nucleotides are TGTGCCAGCAGCCTACCCGGGACAGAAAATGAAAAACTGTTTTTT. Its translation is CASSLPGTENEKLFF.

This clone showed up just a few times. The V call is TRBV2, the J call TRBJ1-6; the match to TRBD1 covers 9 bases. From germline, CDR1 is SNHLY and CDR2 FYNNEI. Trimming at V came to 6 bases and at J to 7 bases, leaving 4 bases not matched to a gene. The CDR3 runs 14 residues. The CDR3 DNA reads TGTGCCAGCAGGCGAGGACAGGGGAATTCACCCCTCCACTTT. It translates to CASRRGQGNSPLHF.

This clone was picked up a small number of times. The rearrangement links TRBV9 to TRBJ2-2; D is possibly TRBD1 (6 bases). This CDR3 is 16 amino acids long. Trimming left V 0 bases short and J 5 bases short, with 14 bases between. In germline, CDR1 is SGDLS, CDR2 YYNGEE. As DNA, the CDR3 is TGTGCCAGCAGCGTAGATGACAGGAGAAGGACCGGGGAGCTGTTTTTT. This gives the protein CASSVDDRRRTGELFF.

The CDR3 coding sequence is TGTGCCAGCAGTGAAGGTGGGCTAGCGGGGGGGCTTTCCTACGAGCAGTACTTC. Amino acids: CASSEGGLAGGLSYEQYF. The rearrangement links TRBV6-1 to TRBJ2-5, with 12 bases lining up with TRBD2. The J call may be mistaken, given a closer DNA end match to TRBJ2-7. CDR3 length: 18 amino acids. The germline gives CDR1 MNHNS, CDR2 SASEGT.

The V gene is TRBV5-1, the J gene TRBJ1-4, with D perhaps TRBD1 (5 bases). V shed 1 base and J shed 7 bases, with 14 bases lying between them. Germline V gives CDR1 SGHRS, CDR2 YFSETQ. CDR3 length equals 15 residues. The CDR3 nucleotides are TGCGCCAGCAGCTTGAGGCGGGGGGAGAGTGAAAAACTGTTTTTT. Translated: CASSLRRGESEKLFF.

The chain has TRBV5-5 and TRBJ2-2, with 9 bases identical to TRBD1. The junction had 7 bases not matched to a gene; V was cut back by 3 bases and J by 7 bases. This CDR3 contains 15 residues. CDR1 and CDR2 (germline): SGHKS, YYEKEE (reference sequence). The CDR3 nucleotides read TGTGCCAGCAGCTCCCGGACAGGGGCCGGCGGGGAGCTGTTTTTT. Encoded protein: CASSSRTGAGGELFF.

The rearrangement links TRBV11-2 to TRBJ1-1, with 7 bases that match TRBD1. This CDR3 contains 16 residues. The trim removed 4 bases at V and 5 bases at J, leaving 13 bases unmatched. The V gene's germline CDR1 is SGHAT and CDR2 FQNNGV. The CDR3 nucleotides read TGTGCCAGCAGCTCCTACAGGGGCGATCTGGGAACTGAAGCTTTCTTT. Protein: CASSSYRGDLGTEAFF.

The V and J genes are TRBV7-3 and TRBJ2-5; tentatively, D is TRBD2 (5 bases). Germline lookup yields CDR1 SGHTA and CDR2 FQGTGA. Trimming removed 1 base from V and 2 bases from J, with 11 bases in between. There are 15 residues in the CDR3. CDR3 nucleotide sequence: TGTGCCAGCAGCTTAATTGGGAGCCTACAAGAGACCCAGTACTTC. Its translation: CASSLIGSLQETQYF.

The CDR3 spells CASSPRSSVYTDTQYF. The CDR3 nucleotides are TGTGCCAGCAGCCCACGGTCCAGCGTATACACAGATACGCAGTATTTT. V usage is TRBV14 and J usage is TRBJ2-3; D is unresolved. The CDR3 contains 16 residues. Germline assignment: CDR1 SGHDN and CDR2 FVKESK. V dropped 4 bases and J dropped 2 bases, with 16 bases sitting between them.

This chain connects TRBV5-1 to TRBJ1-5; D perhaps matches TRBD1 (6 bases). Germline V gives CDR1 SGHRS, CDR2 YFSETQ. This CDR3 has 15 amino acids. Trimming removed 4 bases from V and 6 bases from J, with 17 bases in between. DNA of the CDR3: TGCGCCAGCAGCCCTGGTGGAGGGGGGGGTCAGCCCCAGCATTTT. Its protein is CASSPGGGGGQPQHF. The full variable domain, rest sourced from reference TRBV5-1 and TRBJ1-5, is KAGVTQTPRYLIKTRGQQVTLSCSPISGHRSVSWYQQTPGQGLQFLFEYFSETQRNKGNFPGRFSGRQFSNSRSEMNVSTLELGDSALYLCASSPGGGGGQPQHFGDGTRLSIL.

This clone was seen only once. The genes are TRBV9 and TRBJ2-1; TRBD2 agrees at 7 bases. V trimming: 3 bases; J trimming: 8 bases; junction bases outside the gene matches: 5. This CDR3 contains 13 residues. Germline V gene data show CDR1 as SGDLS and CDR2 as YYNGEE. The CDR3, as DNA: TGTGCCAGCAGCGCCGGACTAGTACATGAGCAGTTCTTC. It codes for CASSAGLVHEQFF.

The CDR3 here is CASSHKGEAHNEQFF. DNA of the CDR3: TGCGCCAGCAGCCATAAGGGAGAGGCGCACAATGAGCAGTTCTTC. This rearrangement joins TRBV4-1 to TRBJ2-1, with D maybe TRBD2 (5 bases). Trimming removed 3 bases from V and 5 bases from J, with 14 bases in between. This CDR3 spans 15 amino acids. CDR1 and CDR2 (germline): MGHRA, YSYEKL.

The CDR3 here is CASILGALEGANVLTF. CDR3 bases: TGTGCCAGTATCCTGGGGGCCTTGGAAGGGGCCAACGTCCTGACTTTC. The chain joins TRBV19 to TRBJ2-6, with a possible D match to TRBD1 (6 bases). CDR1 and CDR2 from the germline V gene are LNHDA and SQIVND (reference sequence). Trimming stripped 7 bases from V and 4 bases from J, with 17 bases between. CDR3 length: 16 residues.

This sequence joins TRBV30 and TRBJ1-2; TRBD1 matches 7 bases. CDR3 length: 14 amino acids. V shed 1 base, J shed 6 bases, and the junction held 8 bases outside the gene matches. In germline, CDR1 is GTSNPN, CDR2 SVGIG (reference sequence). As DNA, the CDR3 is TGTGCCTGGAGTGCTCGGCGACAGGGCGATGGCTACACCTTC. It codes for CAWSARRQGDGYTF.

The V call is TRBV4-2, the J call TRBJ1-2, with 7 bases that match TRBD1. The CDR3 sequence is 16 residues long. Germline V gene data show CDR1 as LGHNA and CDR2 as YNFKEQ. V dropped 0 bases and J dropped 1; count of bases not matched to a gene: 5. CDR3 nucleotide sequence: TGTGCCAGCAGCCAAGATAGAGGGGGCTATAACTATGGCTACACCTTC. Residues: CASSQDRGGYNYGYTF.

V usage is TRBV11-2 and J usage is TRBJ2-3, with TRBD2 identical over 11 bases. Germline V lookup: CDR1 SGHAT, CDR2 FQNNGV. The CDR3 is 17 amino acids. The trim removed 6 bases at V and 4 bases at J, leaving 12 bases unmatched. CDR3 in DNA: TGTGCCAGCAGTTCCAGTGGACTAGCGGGTCTATCAGATACGCAGTATTTT. This translates into CASSSSGLAGLSDTQYF.

In its sample, this clone was seen a few times. This chain joins TRBV2 and TRBJ2-1; 10 bases are shared with TRBD2. This CDR3 comprises 15 residues. V was clipped by 0 bases and J by 7 bases; unmatched bases: 3. From germline, CDR1 is SNHLY and CDR2 FYNNEI. CDR3 sequence: CASSEAALAGNEQFF. DNA of the CDR3: TGTGCCAGCAGTGAAGCGGCACTAGCGGGGAATGAGCAGTTCTTC.

V gene TRBV7-9 combines with J gene TRBJ1-2; D is possibly TRBD1 (5 bases). Germline values: CDR1 SEHNR, CDR2 FQNEAQ (reference sequence). The germline V and J ends were trimmed by 3 bases and 1 base, with 6 bases remaining between them. The CDR3 is 13 residues long. Here the CDR3 DNA reads TGTGCCAGCAGCTTCGGGGGTAACTATGGCTACACCTTC. It yields the protein CASSFGGNYGYTF.

V and J are TRBV2 and TRBJ2-1; a weak D match, TRBD2 (5 bases). Germline lookup yields CDR1 SNHLY and CDR2 FYNNEI. This CDR3 contains 13 residues. Trimming removed 5 bases from V and 8 bases from J, with 13 bases in between. In DNA form, the CDR3 reads TGTGCCAGCAGTACCCTAGCCCGGGATGAGCAGTTCTTC. It encodes CASSTLARDEQFF.

V and J are TRBV5-5 and TRBJ1-4, with 12 bases lining up with TRBD1. In germline, CDR1 is SGHKS, CDR2 YYEKEE (reference sequence). This CDR3 spans 17 amino acids. With V trimmed by 3 bases and J by 5 bases, 8 bases remained unmatched. CDR3 bases: TGTGCCAGCAGCTATTATCGGGACAGGGGGCGAAATGAAAAACTGTTTTTT. It codes for CASSYYRDRGRNEKLFF.